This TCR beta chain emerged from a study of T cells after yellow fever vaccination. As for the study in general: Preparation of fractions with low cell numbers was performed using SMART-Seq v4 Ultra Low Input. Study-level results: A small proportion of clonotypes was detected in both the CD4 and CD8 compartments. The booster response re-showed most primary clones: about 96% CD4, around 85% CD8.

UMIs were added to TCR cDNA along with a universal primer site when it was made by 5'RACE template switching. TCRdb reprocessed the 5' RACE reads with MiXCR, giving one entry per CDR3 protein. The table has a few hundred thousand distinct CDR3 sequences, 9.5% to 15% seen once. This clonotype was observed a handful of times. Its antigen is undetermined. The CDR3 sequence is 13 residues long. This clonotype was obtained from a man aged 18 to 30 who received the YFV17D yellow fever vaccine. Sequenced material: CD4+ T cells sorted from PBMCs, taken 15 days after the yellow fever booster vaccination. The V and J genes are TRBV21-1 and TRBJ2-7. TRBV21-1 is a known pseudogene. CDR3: CASSPHPVYEQYV. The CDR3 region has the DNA TGTGCCAGCAGCCCACACCCCGTCTACGAGCAGTACGTC.